This T cell receptor beta chain originates from a study of prognosis after radiotherapy for stage I lung cancer. Study observations and caveats: It was not determined whether the expanded TCR clones were tumor-specific. Reports indicated that TRBV and TRBJ gene usage differed between patients with and without metastases, including differences in nine V and a couple of J genes after SBRT. Diminished Shannon entropy following stereotactic body radiation therapy characterized patients who developed distant metastases.

This clonotype came up many times. Its target is unknown. Template was genomic DNA; TCR beta CDR3 amplified in two multiplex PCR rounds. First-round PCR used primers specific to each TRBV and TRBJ gene. TCRdb re-called the multiplex PCR reads with MiXCR, one entry per CDR3 protein. The table has around 16,000 distinct CDR3 sequences, about a sixth seen once. Germline lookup yields CDR1 GTSNPN and CDR2 SVGIG (reference sequence). The CDR3 sequence is 12 residues long. V was shortened by 1 base and J by 3 bases, with 7 bases between the two germline ends. This TCR was sampled from a donor of 50 years or more with non-small cell lung cancer. The chain recombines TRBV30 with TRBJ2-7; no clear D gene. The material was PBMCs, obtained before or after stereotactic body radiation therapy (not recorded which). The CDR3 loop is CAWSENRYEQYF. As DNA, the CDR3 is TGTGCCTGGAGTGAAAACCGCTACGAGCAGTACTTC.